The T cell receptor beta chain under discussion was sequenced for a study of OX40 agonist ivuxolimab in advanced cancers. Study-wide context: Anti-PD-1, anti-PD-L1 or anti-CTLA-4 therapy given earlier was allowed, and 40% had some. General observations from the study: CD4+ and CD8+ T cells in blood underwent clonal expansion by week 6 at 0.1 to 3.0 mg/kg.

Germline values: CDR1 MDHEN, CDR2 SYDVKM. The V end lost 1 base, the J end lost 0 bases, and 12 bases lay between the germline ends. The CDR3 is made up of 16 amino acids. The data were produced by immunoSEQ multiplex PCR, yet TCRdb's version contains in-frame clones alone and is incomplete. Of about 76,000 clones in the sample, roughly 88% are singletons; the top ten hold less than 6%. Enrollment shut out patients with autoimmune disease history or systemic immunosuppression. About this clone: Its cognate antigen is unknown.

The sequences come from CD4+ or CD8+ T cells sorted from blood, collected in a trial of the OX40 agonist ivuxolimab. This chain joins TRBV28 and TRBJ1-2, with D uncertain. This TCR was recovered from an adult with an advanced solid tumor such as melanoma, head and neck, liver or kidney cancer. CDR3 DNA: TGTGCCAGCAGTTTATCTGGCAGAACAGCTAACTATGGCTACACCTTC. It is translated as CASSLSGRTANYGYTF.